Shown below are 4 T cell receptor beta chains from a single sample sequenced in a study of CD8 T cell repertoires and HIV-1 epitope variants (dated by TCRdb to about 2020). These TCRs are of unknown antigen specificity. Receptor amplification or capture employed the immunoSEQ multiplex PCR assay. The immuneACCESS repertoire file appears here via TCRdb, limited to in-frame rearrangements. These files lack a portion of the clones; in checked studies, under half of the deficit traces to unresolved V genes, and the cause of the others is not known. Across this sample there are 5,000 to 6,500 clones, with around 70% seen only once. About 40% of the sample lies in the top ten. Sequenced sample: cultured CD8+ T cells derived from PBMCs. These receptors all come from a male donor with HIV.

The chain has TRBV28 and TRBJ2-1; 10 nucleotides line up with TRBD2. The J segment lost 8 bases and the V segment lost 2 bases, leaving 9 bases of the junction unmatched. The CDR3 has 16 amino acids. From germline, CDR1 is MDHEN and CDR2 SYDVKM. CDR3 in amino acids: CASSLRVAGGYDEQFF. The CDR3 nucleotides are TGTGCCAGCAGTTTACGAGTAGCGGGAGGTTACGATGAGCAGTTCTTC.

In its sample, this clone was seen a few times. The V call is TRBV4-1, the J call TRBJ1-4; 8 nucleotides match TRBD1. The junction had 0 bases not matched to a gene; V was cut back by 4 bases and J by 2 bases. The CDR3 sequence is 14 residues long. Germline V CDR1 and CDR2: MGHRA, YSYEKL. The CDR3, as DNA: TGCGCCAGCAGCCGACAGGGGACTAATGAAAAACTGTTTTTT. Its protein is CASSRQGTNEKLFF.

This sequence joins TRBV14 and TRBJ2-7, with TRBD1 identical over 12 bases. CDR1 and CDR2 from the germline V gene are SGHDN and FVKESK. Trimming took 6 bases from V and 5 from J; bases not matched to a gene: 5. The CDR3 length is 14 residues. CDR3 in DNA: TGTGCCAGCAGTCGCGGGACAGGGGGCAACGAGCAGTACTTC. It translates to CASSRGTGGNEQYF.

The chain has TRBV7-2 and TRBJ2-7; D is ambiguous. CDR3 size: 14 residues. Germline CDR1 SGHTA, CDR2 FQGNSA. Trimming cost V 1 base and J 3 bases, with 10 bases left between them. DNA of the CDR3: TGTGCCAGCAGCTTAGAAGACGGAAACTACGAGCAGTACTTC. Translating gives CASSLEDGNYEQYF.